This TCR beta chain stems from a study of blood T cell repertoires in COVID-19. Overall study: COVID-19 samples from acute and convalescent phases originated in the United States, Italy and Spain. The analysed material was cDNA or gDNA that came from T cells, B-cell-depleted T cells, or PBMCs.

In germline, CDR1 is DFQATT, CDR2 SNEGSKA (reference sequence). This CDR3 has 11 amino acids. Trimming stripped 5 bases from V and 5 bases from J, with 9 bases between. Original data processing: Reference gene primer amplification gave nucleated cell count estimates. TCRdb's copy holds only in-frame clones and misses some; the assay was immunoSEQ multiplex PCR. That table gives V, J and clone size, and the DNA gave D and trimming. The sample records around 500,000 clones, approximately 85% being singletons. The chain employs TRBV20-1 and TRBJ1-1, with D maybe TRBD1 (5 bases). This sequence was found in a human donor in a cohort sampled during active COVID-19. Sample: peripheral blood. The CDR3 region has the DNA TGCAGTGCTCCTAAGGGGACTGAAGCTTTCTTT. Translated: CSAPKGTEAFF.